The 32 T cell receptor beta chains presented below share a single source sample, sequenced in a study of technical replicates of blood from a handful of donors. Only in-frame clones appear in the TCRdb table, and some are missing; sequencing was by immunoSEQ multiplex PCR. The repertoire holds 55,000 to 75,000 clones, about nine tenths seen once, with about 3.8% in the top ten. The sample taken for sequencing was PBMCs. The source of these receptors is a human donor in good health. Some clones in this sample may be carry-over from other donors' samples.

The V and J genes are TRBV30 and TRBJ2-7; D unclear. The CDR3 extends over 12 amino acids. The germline gives CDR1 GTSNPN, CDR2 SVGIG (reference sequence). Trimming took 5 bases from V and 1 from J, leaving 9 bases between them. This CDR3 is CAWGTYSYEQYF. Written as DNA, the CDR3 is TGTGCCTGGGGTACATATTCCTACGAGCAGTACTTC.

The chain combines TRBV9 with TRBJ2-1; the match to TRBD2 covers 11 bases. CDR3 length: 17 amino acids. CDR1 and CDR2 (germline): SGDLS, YYNGEE. The junction had 10 bases not matched to a gene; V was cut back by 4 bases and J by 4 bases. CDR3 residues: CASSSRGGTSGYNEQFF. Here the CDR3 DNA reads TGTGCCAGCAGCTCCCGGGGGGGGACTAGCGGTTACAATGAGCAGTTCTTC.

V usage is TRBV7-8 and J usage is TRBJ1-5; D uncertain. The CDR3 runs 12 residues. The V gene's germline CDR1 is SGHVS and CDR2 FQNEAQ. V gave up 2 bases and J gave up 9 bases, with 8 bases separating them. CDR3 nucleotide sequence: TGTGCCAGCAGCTTATCAGGTGGGCCCCAGCATTTT. This translates into CASSLSGGPQHF.

The V and J genes are TRBV2 and TRBJ2-7, with a tentative D call TRBD1 (5 bases). Trimming cost V 6 bases and J 3 bases, with 9 bases left between them. The CDR3 runs 12 residues. The V gene's germline CDR1 is SNHLY and CDR2 FYNNEI. CDR3 nucleotides: TGTGCCAGCAGGAGGACACTCTACGAGCAGTACTTC. This sequence encodes CASRRTLYEQYF.

The chain employs TRBV7-3 and TRBJ2-5; 10 bases agree with TRBD2. The germline V gene encodes CDR1 SGHTA and CDR2 FQGTGA. Germline trimming cut 5 bases from V and 5 bases from J; bases unmatched to any gene: 8. The CDR3 has 15 amino acids. This chain's CDR3 is CASSPSSGRTETQYF. CDR3 bases: TGTGCCAGCAGCCCAAGTAGCGGGAGGACTGAGACCCAGTACTTC.

The chain uses TRBV7-9 and TRBJ2-7, with 9 bases identical to TRBD2. V lost 5 bases and J lost 5; bases outside the gene matches: 13. This CDR3 comprises 16 residues. Germline CDR1 and CDR2: SEHNR and FQNEAQ (reference sequence). CDR3 bases: TGTGCCAGCAGCCCCCTCGGGAATAGCGGGGGTCACGAGCAGTACTTC. Translating it yields CASSPLGNSGGHEQYF.

This clone appeared a single time. This sequence joins TRBV5-6 and TRBJ1-5; 7 bases are a match to TRBD1. V was pared by 2 bases and J by 8 bases, with 16 bases of the junction left unmatched. The CDR3 has 17 amino acids. The germline V gene encodes CDR1 SGHDT and CDR2 YYEEEE. The CDR3 spells CASSLTVGGRGSEPQHF. The CDR3, as DNA: TGTGCCAGCAGCTTAACTGTGGGAGGCAGGGGGAGCGAGCCCCAGCATTTT. Based on the CDR3 plus reference TRBV5-6 and TRBJ1-5, the full variable domain is DAGVTQSPTHLIKTRGQQVTLRCSPKSGHDTVSWYQQALGQGPQFIFQYYEEEERQRGNFPDRFSGHQFPNYSSELNVNALLLGDSALYLCASSLTVGGRGSEPQHFGDGTRLSIL.

This chain joins TRBV10-3 and TRBJ2-3, with TRBD2 as a possible D gene (5 bases). The CDR3 consists of 15 residues. V was shortened by 5 bases and J by 0 bases, with 12 bases between the two germline ends. Germline V CDR1 and CDR2: ENHRY, SYGVKD. CDR3 DNA: TGTGCCATCAGTCCTAGCAGTACTAGCACAGATACGCAGTATTTT. Translating it yields CAISPSSTSTDTQYF.

This clone was seen just once. The rearrangement links TRBV7-3 to TRBJ1-3; 7 nucleotides agree with TRBD1. The CDR3 has 15 amino acids. Germline CDR1 and CDR2: SGHTA and FQGTGA. V was pared by 2 bases and J by 2 bases, with 3 bases of the junction left unmatched. The CDR3 DNA reads as TGTGCCAGCAGCTTACGCCAGGGGGCTGGAAACACCATATATTTT. Protein sequence: CASSLRQGAGNTIYF.

The CDR3 here is CASSLVAGATNYGYTF. CDR3 DNA: TGTGCCAGCAGCTTAGTGGCAGGGGCTACTAACTATGGCTACACCTTC. J is TRBJ1-2 and V is TRBV13, with a weak D call TRBD1 (6 bases). Germline V CDR1 and CDR2: PRHDT, FYEKMQ (reference sequence). The V end lost 1 base, the J end lost 0 bases, and 12 bases lay between the germline ends. This CDR3 spans 16 amino acids.

V is TRBV7-2 and J is TRBJ2-7; 8 bases are shared with TRBD2. The CDR3 has 15 residues. Per the germline V gene, CDR1 is SGHTA and CDR2 is FQGNSA. Trimming took 5 bases from V and 6 from J; bases not matched to a gene: 12. CDR3 DNA sequence: TGTGCCAGCAGCCCCAGTCCCGGGACTAGGGTCGAGCAGTACTTC. This sequence encodes CASSPSPGTRVEQYF.

By share, this clone ranks as medium-sized (0.01 to 0.1%). The V call is TRBV30, the J call TRBJ2-1; weak D call: TRBD1 (5 bases). This CDR3 is built from 12 residues. Trimming removed 1 base at V and 5 bases at J, with 6 bases between. Looked up from germline, CDR1 is GTSNPN and CDR2 is SVGIG (reference sequence). The CDR3 DNA reads as TGTGCCTGGAGTGGACAGCACAATGAGCAGTTCTTC. Translating it yields CAWSGQHNEQFF.

The CDR3 coding sequence is TGTGCCAGTAGTATGAAGGCACAGGGTACTAATCAGCCCCAGCATTTT. Protein sequence: CASSMKAQGTNQPQHF. The chain is built from TRBV19 and TRBJ1-5, with a tentative D call TRBD1 (6 bases). Trimming pared 3 bases from V and 4 bases from J, leaving 16 bases between. The CDR3 is made up of 16 amino acids. The germline gives CDR1 LNHDA, CDR2 SQIVND (reference sequence).

This clone occurred once. V gene TRBV7-3 combines with J gene TRBJ2-3; TRBD2 matches 11 bases. Trimming took 4 bases from V and 8 from J; bases not matched to a gene: 5. Germline CDR1 reads SGHTA; CDR2 reads FQGTGA. The CDR3 loop spans 14 amino acids. The CDR3 loop reads CASSSSGTSGTQYF. The CDR3, as DNA: TGTGCCAGCAGCTCTTCCGGGACTAGCGGTACGCAGTATTTT.

The gene calls are TRBV29-1 and TRBJ1-1; D may be TRBD1 (5 bases). CDR1 SQVTM and CDR2 ANQGSEA come from the germline V gene. V was trimmed by 5 bases and J by 8 bases, leaving 12 bases between them. This CDR3 region has 11 residues. The CDR3 DNA follows: TGCAGCGTTCCCCAGGGTGTAGAAGCTTTCTTT. Its protein product is CSVPQGVEAFF.

The chain uses TRBV4-1 and TRBJ2-4, with TRBD2 as a possible D gene (6 bases). Germline V CDR1 and CDR2: MGHRA, YSYEKL. This CDR3 contains 18 residues. With 1 base removed from V and 5 bases from J, the gap between germline ends came to 21 bases. The CDR3 coding sequence is TGCGCCAGCAGCCAAGTGATAATGGGACTTCGGTTCCAAAACATTCAGTACTTC. This encodes CASSQVIMGLRFQNIQYF.

The rearrangement links TRBV5-8 to TRBJ2-7, with D unresolved. V dropped 4 bases and J dropped 0 bases, with 14 bases sitting between them. Germline values: CDR1 SGHTS, CDR2 YDEGEE. The CDR3 contains 15 residues. The CDR3 loop reads CASSPAEQSSYEQYF. Here the CDR3 DNA reads TGTGCCAGCAGCCCTGCTGAGCAAAGCTCCTACGAGCAGTACTTC.

This chain connects TRBV11-1 to TRBJ2-7, with TRBD2 matching over 12 bases. J gave up 3 bases and V 3 bases, and 3 bases lay outside the gene matches. This CDR3 comprises 15 residues. Germline CDR1 SGHAT, CDR2 FQDESV (reference sequence). The chain's CDR3 is CASSLLTSGSYEQYF. In DNA form, the CDR3 reads TGTGCCAGCAGCTTGTTGACTAGCGGGAGCTACGAGCAGTACTTC.

The chain combines TRBV7-8 with TRBJ1-1; D remains unclear. This CDR3 is built from 15 residues. V lost 1 base and J 1 base, leaving 10 bases between the germline ends. The germline CDR1 and CDR2 sequences are SGHVS and FQNEAQ. This CDR3 is CASSLVAGANTEAFF. The CDR3 DNA reads TGTGCCAGCAGCTTAGTAGCGGGTGCGAACACTGAAGCTTTCTTT.

The chain carries TRBV5-1 and TRBJ2-7; D not certain. V gave up 4 bases and J gave up 3 bases, with 14 bases separating them. Germline CDR1 SGHRS, CDR2 YFSETQ. The CDR3 loop spans 14 amino acids. CDR3: CASSRTSQDYEQYF. CDR3 coding DNA: TGCGCCAGCAGCCGAACATCGCAGGACTACGAGCAGTACTTC.

The V and J genes are TRBV27 and TRBJ2-5; D is undetermined. CDR3 length equals 15 residues. Between the trimmed V and J ends, which lost 3 bases and 5 bases, there was a span of 16 bases. The V gene's germline CDR1 is MNHEY and CDR2 SMNVEV (reference sequence). The CDR3 here is CASSLFTEFGETQYF. The CDR3 nucleotides are TGTGCCAGCAGTTTGTTTACAGAGTTCGGTGAGACCCAGTACTTC.

This chain connects TRBV5-1 to TRBJ2-1, with 13 bases fitting TRBD2. From germline, CDR1 is SGHRS and CDR2 YFSETQ. CDR3 length: 16 amino acids. V lost 2 bases to trimming and J lost 6 bases; unmatched junction nucleotides: 5. The DNA for the CDR3 is TGCGCCAGCAGCTTCCAACTAGCGGGAGGGTTCAATGAGCAGTTCTTC. It codes for CASSFQLAGGFNEQFF.

The chain couples TRBV7-2 to TRBJ2-2; D remains ambiguous. Trimming removed 5 bases at V and 0 bases at J, with 13 bases between. Germline values: CDR1 SGHTA, CDR2 FQGNSA. The CDR3 length is 16 residues. CDR3 DNA: TGTGCCAGCAGCCGGATTGCGGCAGCGAACACCGGGGAGCTGTTTTTT. Its translation is CASSRIAAANTGELFF.

V usage is TRBV5-1 and J usage is TRBJ1-1; D unresolved. The V and J ends lost 0 bases and 5 bases respectively, with 11 bases between them. CDR3 size: 14 residues. Germline V gene sequence: CDR1 SGHRS, CDR2 YFSETQ. In DNA, the CDR3 is TGCGCCAGCAGCTTGGTACCCGGGGTGACTGAAGCTTTCTTT. As protein: CASSLVPGVTEAFF.

The CDR3 sequence is CTSSQVRTSGREETQYF. The CDR3 DNA reads TGCACCAGCAGCCAAGTAAGGACTAGCGGGAGAGAAGAGACCCAGTACTTC. The V gene is TRBV1, the J gene TRBJ2-5; the DNA was not compared with TRBD2, the D call given in the table. TRBV1 is reported as a pseudogene. The CDR3 is 17 residues long.

Comments on this clone: Relative to the germline gene, one junction end is altered; a read error may explain this. The chain couples TRBV30 to TRBJ2-7; possible D gene TRBD1, 5 bases. The V gene's germline CDR1 is GTSNPN and CDR2 SVGIG (reference sequence). This CDR3 has 11 residues. The chain's CDR3 is CAWSGLGQPRF. The CDR3 DNA sequence: TGTGCCTGGAGTGGTTTGGGGCAGCCTAGATTC.

The V gene is TRBV7-2, the J gene TRBJ2-1, with 12 nucleotides matching TRBD2. The CDR3 has 15 residues. The V segment lost 6 bases and the J segment 8 bases; nucleotides outside the gene matches: 8. Germline CDR1 reads SGHTA; CDR2 reads FQGNSA. This CDR3 reads CASRQTSGSVHEQFF. The CDR3 DNA reads as TGTGCCAGCAGACAGACTAGCGGGAGTGTCCATGAGCAGTTCTTC.

The gene calls are TRBV11-3 and TRBJ1-1, with D hard to call. V lost 3 bases, J lost 0 bases, and 11 bases lay in between. The CDR3 length is 15 residues. The germline V gene encodes CDR1 SGHNT and CDR2 YENEEA. The CDR3 reads CASSFKARMNTEAFF. CDR3 DNA sequence: TGTGCCAGCAGCTTTAAGGCCAGGATGAACACTGAAGCTTTCTTT.

V and J are TRBV5-4 and TRBJ1-2; no clear D. The V gene's germline CDR1 is SGHNT and CDR2 YYREEE (reference sequence). Trimming stripped 2 bases from V and 9 bases from J, with 20 bases between. This CDR3 spans 15 amino acids. The CDR3 reads CASSFGRGGRDSYTF. In DNA, the CDR3 is TGTGCCAGCAGCTTTGGGCGGGGAGGAAGAGATAGCTACACCTTC. Filled out from reference TRBV5-4 and TRBJ1-2, the complete variable domain reads ETGVTQSPTHLIKTRGQQVTLRCSSQSGHNTVSWYQQALGQGPQFIFQYYREEENGRGNFPPRFSGLQFPNYSSELNVNALELDDSALYLCASSFGRGGRDSYTFGSGTRLTVV.

The sample holds one count of this clone. The chain employs TRBV11-2 and TRBJ2-3; no firm D call. Trimming stripped 3 bases from V and 0 bases from J, with 10 bases between. The CDR3 extends over 15 amino acids. Germline V gene data show CDR1 as SGHAT and CDR2 as FQNNGV. The CDR3 protein is CASSLRGTSTDTQYF. The CDR3 DNA is TGTGCCAGCAGCTTGCGCGGAACTAGCACAGATACGCAGTATTTT. Full variable domain (outside the CDR3, taken from reference TRBV11-2 and TRBJ2-3): EAGVAQSPRYKIIEKRQSVAFWCNPISGHATLYWYQQILGQGPKLLIQFQNNGVVDDSQLPKDRFSAERLKGVDSTLKIQPAKLEDSAVYLCASSLRGTSTDTQYFGPGTRLTVL.

The chain has TRBV4-1 and TRBJ2-5; TRBD2 matches at 8 bases. Looked up from germline, CDR1 is MGHRA and CDR2 is YSYEKL. There are 17 residues in the CDR3. The ends lost 1 base at V and 4 bases at J; junction bases unmatched: 11. The CDR3 loop is CASSQGARAGVSETQYF. CDR3 DNA sequence: TGCGCCAGCAGCCAAGGAGCTAGAGCGGGAGTTTCAGAGACCCAGTACTTC.

This chain connects TRBV2 to TRBJ2-5; 7 bases fit TRBD2. CDR1 and CDR2 from the germline V gene are SNHLY and FYNNEI. This CDR3 is 16 amino acids long. J lost 0 bases, V lost 7 bases, and 11 bases had no gene match. The CDR3 region is CASTNPSGRYQETQYF. The CDR3 DNA follows: TGTGCCAGCACCAATCCTAGCGGACGGTACCAAGAGACCCAGTACTTC.